A selection of T cell receptor beta chains follows, all from one sample in a study of T cell responses to AZD1222 COVID-19 vaccine. Clones were read by immunoSEQ multiplex PCR, and TCRdb kept only the in-frame ones, dropping some. The data contain around 65,000 clones, around three quarters of them seen just once; the ten biggest clones take up over 12%. The starting material was peripheral blood, obtained on day 0 of AZD1222 vaccination. The receptors stem from an adult in good health. The CDR3 runs from the conserved cysteine through the conserved F or W. Each record gives: clone size, V gene, J gene, D gene, CDR3 DNA, CDR3 protein. A D gene is named only where the DNA matches it firmly. Expanded clones get a size class; other rows say once, few or many, or leave the size out.

-	TRBV30	TRBJ1-3	TRBD1	TGTGCCTGGAGCACCTCAGGGGGGGACACCATATATTTT	CAWSTSGGDTIYF
-	TRBV18	TRBJ2-2	-	TGTGCCAGCTCTCAGCAGGGAAACACCGGGGAGCTGTTTTTT	CASSQQGNTGELFF
-	TRBV6-5	TRBJ2-7	-	TGTGCCAGCAATCCTATGAAAGGTCCCTACGAGCAGTACTTC	CASNPMKGPYEQYF
-	TRBV6-2/TRBV6-3	TRBJ2-7	-	TGTGCCAGCAGTTACTCGGTTCGTACTCCCGAGCAGTACTTC	CASSYSVRTPEQYF
-	TRBV15	TRBJ2-1	TRBD1	TGTGCCACCACGGACAGGGCGCGAAATGAGCAGTTCTTC	CATTDRARNEQFF
-	TRBV18	TRBJ1-2	-	TGTGCCAGCTCACAGTCTTCGGCAGACTCCTATGGCTACACCTTC	CASSQSSADSYGYTF
-	TRBV21-1	TRBJ1-5	-	TGTGCCAGCAGCACCCCGGGAAAATTAAATAGCAATCAGCCCCAGCATTTT	CASSTPGKLNSNQPQHF
-	TRBV7-8	TRBJ1-2	TRBD1	TGTGCCAGCAGCCGGGACAGGGGAGATGGCTACACCTTC	CASSRDRGDGYTF
-	TRBV4-3	TRBJ1-6	TRBD1	TGCGCCAGCAGCCTGGGACAGGGGAATTCACCCCTCCACTTT	CASSLGQGNSPLHF
few	TRBV25-1	TRBJ2-2	TRBD2	TGTGCCAGCAGTCGGCGGGGGGCCTCGAGCGGGGAGCTGTTTTTT	CASSRRGASSGELFF
-	TRBV10-3	TRBJ2-4	TRBD1	TGTGCCATCTCATCCCTGGGACAGGGGGAAGACATTCAGTACTTC	CAISSLGQGEDIQYF
-	TRBV7-9	TRBJ1-1	-	TGTGCCAGCAGGGCCCTCGGGTCGACGAACACTGAAGCTTTCTTT	CASRALGSTNTEAFF
-	TRBV5-1	TRBJ2-1	TRBD2	TGCGCCAGCAGCCCTGTAGGCGCTAGCGGCAATGAGCAGTTCTTC	CASSPVGASGNEQFF
-	TRBV19	TRBJ1-2	-	TGTGCCAGTAGTCTCGGAGACAGCTATGGCTACACCTTC	CASSLGDSYGYTF
-	TRBV27	TRBJ2-7	-	TGTGCCAGCAGTTTACGGGGCGACGAGCAGTACTTC	CASSLRGDEQYF
-	TRBV5-6	TRBJ1-2	-	TGTGCCAGCAGCTCCCAGGAGATTTATGGCTACACCTTC	CASSSQEIYGYTF
few	TRBV4-1	TRBJ1-2	-	TGCGCCAGCAGCCAAAGATCGGGTTTAGAGGGCTACACCTTC	CASSQRSGLEGYTF
-	TRBV7-9	TRBJ2-7	-	TGTGCCAGCAGCTTAGTCGGACGGTCCTACGAGCAGTACTTC	CASSLVGRSYEQYF
-	TRBV4-3	TRBJ1-3	-	TGCGCCAGCAGCCAGGGCATGAGAGGTGGAAACACCATATATTTT	CASSQGMRGGNTIYF
-	TRBV12-5	TRBJ2-1	TRBD2	TGTGCTAGTGGACCTCCGGGACTAGCCTACAATGAGCAGTTCTTC	CASGPPGLAYNEQFF
-	TRBV7-2	TRBJ2-3	-	TGTGCCAGCAGCCGCCAGACAGGAGAAGATACGCAGTATTTT	CASSRQTGEDTQYF
-	TRBV30	TRBJ2-5	-	TGTGCCTGGAGTGTAGAGCGGTCCCAGACCCAGTACTTC	CAWSVERSQTQYF
-	TRBV7-2	TRBJ2-3	-	TGTGCCAGCAGCTTAGTAGGGGTGGCGGGGAGGACAGATACGCAGTATTTT	CASSLVGVAGRTDTQYF
-	TRBV29-1	TRBJ2-1	TRBD1	TGCAGCGTTGACCTAACGGGACAGGGGCTCAGCTCCTACAATGAGCAGTTCTTC	CSVDLTGQGLSSYNEQFF
-	TRBV6-2/TRBV6-3	TRBJ1-5	TRBD1	TGTGCCAGCAGTTACAGCCGGGACAGGGGATTCTGGAGCAATCAGCCCCAGCATTTT	CASSYSRDRGFWSNQPQHF
-	TRBV3-1/TRBV3-2	TRBJ1-2	-	TGTGCCTGTACCCCCGGCAGGGAGGACTATGGCTACACCTTC	CACTPGREDYGYTF
-	TRBV9	TRBJ2-7	-	TGTGCCAGCAGCCCAGGGACCTCCTACGAGCAGTACTTC	CASSPGTSYEQYF
-	TRBV3-1/TRBV3-2	TRBJ2-3	-	TGTGCCAGCAGCCAATTGTCAGATACGCAGTATTTT	CASSQLSDTQYF
-	TRBV4-3	TRBJ1-5	-	TGCGCCAGCAGCCAAGATCGGACACCCTATCAGCCCCAGCATTTT	CASSQDRTPYQPQHF
-	TRBV5-6	TRBJ2-1	TRBD2	TGTGCCAGCACCTTGGTGACTAGCGGGGCCGCGGTTAACAATGAGCAGTTCTTC	CASTLVTSGAAVNNEQFF
-	TRBV13	TRBJ2-1	-	TGTGCCAGCAGCTTAGCCTACAATGAGCAGTTCTTC	CASSLAYNEQFF
few	TRBV7-9	TRBJ2-3	TRBD1	TGTGCCAGCAGCTCCACAGGGGGCGCGTCAGCAGATACGCAGTATTTT	CASSSTGGASADTQYF
-	TRBV3-1/TRBV3-2	TRBJ2-1	-	TGTGCCAGCAGCCAGGGTTTATTGTTCTCTTGTTTCTTC	CASSQGLLFSCFF
few	TRBV19	TRBJ2-7	-	TGTGCCAGTAGTATCCTCTCCGGCGAGCAGTACTTC	CASSILSGEQYF
-	TRBV7-2	TRBJ2-2	-	TGTGCCAGCAGCTTAGTTATGGGGTACACCGGGGAGCTGTTTTTT	CASSLVMGYTGELFF
-	TRBV18	TRBJ1-2	TRBD1	TGTGCCAGCTCACCACGGGACAGGGGTGCCTATGGCTACACCTTC	CASSPRDRGAYGYTF
-	TRBV28	TRBJ1-2	-	TGTGCCAGCAGTTCCCAAGAGGGCATCCAGGAGGGCTATGGCTACACCTTC	CASSSQEGIQEGYGYTF
-	TRBV30	TRBJ1-1	-	TGTGCCTGGCTAAGAGGGGTTACTGAAGCTTTCTTT	CAWLRGVTEAFF
-	TRBV3-1/TRBV3-2	TRBJ1-1	-	TGTGCCAGCAGCCAAGATCCAGTTGGGAACACTGAAGCTTTCTTT	CASSQDPVGNTEAFF